The 26 T cell receptor beta chains given below trace back to one sample, sequenced in a study of vaccination and CD4 T cells after COVID-19. Their antigens remain unidentified. The treatment here: roughly 10-day PBMC culture with coronavirus spike peptide pools or control peptides (ViraFEST assay). Sequenced with the Oncomine TCR Beta short-read assay was DNA taken from cultured CD4+ T cells. TCRdb passed the PCR reads through MiXCR, listing each CDR3 protein once. The sample records about 20,000 distinct CDR3 sequences, around 50% being singletons. Input material: CD4+ T cells from blood, cultured in vitro. Every receptor here comes from a human donor who had recovered from COVID-19.

V usage is TRBV20-1 and J usage is TRBJ2-3, with 7 bases matching TRBD2. The germline V gene encodes CDR1 DFQATT and CDR2 SNEGSKA (reference sequence). Trimming removed 6 bases from V and 1 base from J; junction bases left unmatched: 10. This CDR3 has 15 amino acids. The CDR3, as DNA: TGCAGTGCCAGACCCCCGGCGGGGGGCACAGATACGCAGTATTTT. It yields the protein CSARPPAGGTDTQYF.

The chain carries TRBV30 and TRBJ2-1, with 10 bases fitting TRBD1. Germline CDR1 and CDR2: GTSNPN and SVGIG (reference sequence). The CDR3 length is 18 residues. The trim removed 1 base at V and 3 bases at J, leaving 12 bases unmatched. The CDR3 bases are TGTGCCTGGAGTGAGGACAGGGGGTCACCTGGGGACTACAATGAGCAGTTCTTC. Translating gives CAWSEDRGSPGDYNEQFF.

The chain joins TRBV5-1 to TRBJ1-2; D is possibly TRBD1 (5 bases). The CDR3 totals 15 residues. Between the trimmed V and J ends, which lost 1 base and 6 bases, there was a span of 16 bases. Germline V gene lookup returns CDR1 SGHRS and CDR2 YFSETQ. The CDR3, as DNA: TGCGCCAGCAGCTTGAGTGAGGGGCGGGTAAATGGCTACACCTTC. It codes for CASSLSEGRVNGYTF.

A few counts support this clonotype. V and J are TRBV11-2 and TRBJ2-7, with a tentative D call TRBD2 (6 bases). Trimming pared 4 bases from V and 2 bases from J, leaving 18 bases between. CDR1 is SGHAT, CDR2 FQNNGV, per germline. The CDR3 covers 16 residues. The CDR3 spells CASSSVFSGNTYEQYF. The CDR3 DNA follows: TGTGCCAGCAGCTCCGTATTTAGCGGTAACACCTACGAGCAGTACTTC.

This clonotype came up once. This chain links TRBV2 with TRBJ1-6; D remains unclear. CDR3 size: 14 residues. Germline V gene lookup returns CDR1 SNHLY and CDR2 FYNNEI. The V gene lost 7 bases and the J gene lost 5 bases, with 12 bases spanning the gap. CDR3 loop: CASIGHINNSPLHF. CDR3 coding DNA: TGTGCCAGCATTGGGCACATTAATAATTCACCCCTCCACTTT.

V is TRBV6-1 and J is TRBJ2-7; no clear D. Germline CDR1 and CDR2: MNHNS and SASEGT. Trimming took 6 bases from V and 0 from J, leaving 9 bases between them. This CDR3 region has 13 residues. CDR3 amino acids: CASSRRVSYEQYF. The CDR3 DNA reads TGTGCCAGCAGCAGACGGGTCTCCTACGAGCAGTACTTC.

The V and J genes are TRBV11-2 and TRBJ2-3; D gene unclear. The CDR3 runs to 16 residues. Per the germline V gene, CDR1 is SGHAT and CDR2 is FQNNGV. V was clipped by 0 bases and J by 5 bases, with 15 bases between them. The CDR3, as DNA: TGTGCCAGCAGCTTAGACGTATCACTACAGCTAGATACGCAGTATTTT. Amino acid sequence: CASSLDVSLQLDTQYF.

The rearrangement uses TRBV5-4 and TRBJ2-5, with D tentatively TRBD2 (5 bases). Germline-derived CDR1 and CDR2 are SGHNT and YYREEE (reference sequence). Between the trimmed V and J ends, which lost 4 bases and 2 bases, there was a span of 12 bases. This CDR3 region has 14 residues. The CDR3 loop reads CASSPTGIQETQYF. CDR3 bases: TGTGCCAGCAGCCCCACGGGGATACAAGAGACCCAGTACTTC. Full variable domain (rest looked up from reference TRBV5-4 and TRBJ2-5): ETGVTQSPTHLIKTRGQQVTLRCSSQSGHNTVSWYQQALGQGPQFIFQYYREEENGRGNFPPRFSGLQFPNYSSELNVNALELDDSALYLCASSPTGIQETQYFGPGTRLLVL.

This chain uses TRBV5-6 with TRBJ1-6, with a weak D call TRBD1 (5 bases). Germline loops: CDR1 SGHDT, CDR2 YYEEEE. V gave up 4 bases and J gave up 9 bases, with 14 bases separating them. This CDR3 region has 14 residues. CDR3 sequence reads: CASSIGPGASPLHF. The CDR3 DNA sequence: TGTGCCAGCAGCATCGGACCCGGGGCTTCACCCCTCCACTTT.

This chain connects TRBV5-1 to TRBJ2-5; D is unclear. Germline-derived CDR1 and CDR2 are SGHRS and YFSETQ. Trimming left V 0 bases short and J 4 bases short, with 13 bases between. The CDR3 runs 15 residues. As DNA, the CDR3 is TGCGCCAGCAGCTTGGGGGTACTGACACGAGAGACCCAGTACTTC. It translates to CASSLGVLTRETQYF.

The chain uses TRBV28 and TRBJ1-1, with D possibly TRBD1 on 6 matching bases. This CDR3 comprises 14 residues. The ends were cut back, 1 base at V and 1 base at J, with 7 bases in the middle. Germline CDR1 reads MDHEN; CDR2 reads SYDVKM. CDR3 nucleotide sequence: TGTGCCAGCAGTTTATCAGGGGAGAACACTGAAGCTTTCTTT. It specifies CASSLSGENTEAFF.

The CDR3 DNA reads as TGCAGTGCCCAGGGACTAGCGGGGCCAAAAGGGAATGAGCAGTTCTTC. It encodes CSAQGLAGPKGNEQFF. V is TRBV20-1 and J is TRBJ2-1, with TRBD2 matching over 13 bases. The V and J ends lost 6 bases and 7 bases, in that order; junction bases with no gene match: 12. The CDR3 has 16 residues. Per germline, CDR1 DFQATT and CDR2 SNEGSKA (reference sequence).

This sequence joins TRBV7-9 and TRBJ2-2, with D perhaps matching TRBD1 (5 bases). Trimming left V 2 bases short and J 1 base short, with 8 bases between. CDR3 size: 15 residues. The germline CDR1 and CDR2 sequences are SEHNR and FQNEAQ (reference sequence). For the CDR3, the DNA is TGTGCCAGCAGCTTATGGGGCAGGAACACCGGGGAGCTGTTTTTT. Residues: CASSLWGRNTGELFF.

This chain connects TRBV2 to TRBJ1-5, with unresolved D. Germline V gene lookup returns CDR1 SNHLY and CDR2 FYNNEI. Trimming pared 2 bases from V and 5 bases from J, leaving 10 bases between. CDR3 length: 14 residues. This chain's CDR3 is CASSESGVYQPQHF. The CDR3 region has the DNA TGTGCCAGCAGTGAATCTGGGGTGTATCAGCCCCAGCATTTT.

This clonotype was found once. The rearrangement joins TRBV20-1 to TRBJ2-7; TRBD1 matches 9 bases. Germline V gene lookup returns CDR1 DFQATT and CDR2 SNEGSKA (reference sequence). This CDR3 comprises 14 residues. V was pared by 0 bases and J by 7 bases, with 7 bases of the junction left unmatched. CDR3 residues: CSARDHRGLGEQYF. The CDR3 DNA sequence: TGCAGTGCTAGAGACCACAGGGGGCTCGGGGAGCAGTACTTC.

This clonotype was seen a few times. The rearrangement links TRBV12-5 to TRBJ2-5; the D is unclear. Per germline, CDR1 LGHNT and CDR2 FRNRAP. V was trimmed by 0 bases and J by 0 bases, leaving 8 bases between them. CDR3 length: 15 residues. The DNA for the CDR3 is TGTGCTAGTGGTTTGGTACCCGGTTACCAAGAGACCCAGTACTTC. Its translation is CASGLVPGYQETQYF.

The table lists this clonotype with a few counts. V is TRBV20-1 and J is TRBJ1-5; tentatively, D is TRBD1 (5 bases). Trimming pared 4 bases from V and 6 bases from J, leaving 19 bases between. Germline assignment: CDR1 DFQATT and CDR2 SNEGSKA (reference sequence). The CDR3 spans 15 residues. CDR3 nucleotides: TGCAGTGCTAACCTCGACAGTCTAGGGATTCAGCCCCAGCATTTT. Residues: CSANLDSLGIQPQHF.

This CDR3 reads CASSGRAGGQPQHF. The DNA of the CDR3 is TGTGCCAGCAGTGGACGGGCAGGGGGTCAGCCCCAGCATTTT. This sequence joins TRBV6-1 and TRBJ1-5; 7 bases line up with TRBD1. This CDR3 spans 14 amino acids. V shed 4 bases, J shed 6 bases, and the junction held 6 bases outside the gene matches. CDR1 MNHNS and CDR2 SASEGT come from the germline V gene.

The chain employs TRBV7-3 and TRBJ2-3; the match to TRBD2 covers 15 bases. The J segment lost 0 bases and the V segment lost 5 bases, leaving 6 bases of the junction unmatched. In germline, CDR1 is SGHTA, CDR2 FQGTGA. This CDR3 is built from 18 residues. CDR3 region: CASSLGTSGGFSTDTQYF. The DNA of the CDR3 is TGTGCCAGCAGCCTCGGGACTAGCGGGGGGTTTAGCACAGATACGCAGTATTTT.

The chain is built from TRBV19 and TRBJ1-5; D ambiguous. CDR1 and CDR2 (germline): LNHDA, SQIVND (reference sequence). Trimming took 5 bases from V and 9 from J, leaving 17 bases between them. This CDR3 comprises 14 residues. The DNA of the CDR3 is TGTGCCAGTAGTCCGTCGGACGGCCCACCGCCCCAGCATTTT. Its translation is CASSPSDGPPPQHF. The full variable domain, rest sourced from reference TRBV19 and TRBJ1-5, is DGGITQSPKYLFRKEGQNVTLSCEQNLNHDAMYWYRQDPGQGLRLIYYSQIVNDFQKGDIAEGYSVSREKKESFPLTVTSAQKNPTAFYLCASSPSDGPPPQHFGDGTRLSIL.

The genes are TRBV19 and TRBJ2-7; D tentatively reads TRBD1 or TRBD2 (6 bases each). This CDR3 is built from 16 residues. Trimming took off 6 bases at V and 3 bases at J, with 21 bases between the two ends. Germline V lookup: CDR1 LNHDA, CDR2 SQIVND (reference sequence). CDR3 in DNA: TGTGCCAGTAGCATACCAGGGGCATCGGAGGGCTACGAGCAGTACTTC. It specifies CASSIPGASEGYEQYF.

V usage is TRBV6-5 and J usage is TRBJ1-6; no definite D call. The germline V gene encodes CDR1 MNHEY and CDR2 SVGAGI. The CDR3 is made up of 18 amino acids. V lost 0 bases and J lost 2, with 14 bases in between. CDR3 region: CASSYSGTSGTYNSPLHF. The CDR3 DNA reads TGTGCCAGCAGTTACTCTGGCACCTCAGGCACCTATAATTCACCCCTCCACTTT.

V and J are TRBV11-3 and TRBJ1-3; 7 nucleotides align to TRBD1. CDR1 and CDR2 from the germline V gene are SGHNT and YENEEA. The CDR3 is 15 amino acids. The junction had 6 bases not matched to a gene; V was cut back by 3 bases and J by 4 bases. This CDR3 reads CASSLEADRGNTIYF. CDR3 nucleotides: TGTGCCAGCAGCTTGGAGGCGGACAGGGGAAACACCATATATTTT.

The rearrangement uses TRBV7-2 and TRBJ2-7; D may be TRBD1 (6 bases). V was trimmed by 4 bases and J by 5 bases, leaving 12 bases between them. The CDR3 is 13 amino acids. CDR1 is SGHTA and CDR2 is FQGNSA in the germline V gene. CDR3 amino acids: CASSSQQGHEQYF. The CDR3 DNA reads TGTGCCAGCAGCTCACAACAGGGCCACGAGCAGTACTTC.

This clonotype was observed a handful of times. This rearrangement joins TRBV12-3 or TRBV12-4 to TRBJ1-6; the D is unclear. V lost 8 bases and J lost 9, with 11 bases in between. This CDR3 is 12 amino acids long. The CDR3 region has the DNA TGTGCCAGCTCCTTCAAGGGTTCACCCCTCCACTTT. Encoded protein: CASSFKGSPLHF.

The chain uses TRBV5-1 and TRBJ2-2, with D possibly TRBD2 on 6 matching bases. Trimming stripped 6 bases from V and 1 base from J, with 13 bases between. This CDR3 has 15 amino acids. CDR1 is SGHRS, CDR2 YFSETQ, per germline. CDR3 loop: CASTPGEENTGELFF. DNA for the CDR3: TGCGCCAGCACCCCCGGGGAGGAGAACACCGGGGAGCTGTTTTTT.